The 10 T cell receptor beta chains reported below all come from one sample, sequenced in a study of cytomegalovirus exposure and HLA in healthy donors. 13 Jbeta primers and 60 Vbeta primers were used for the PCR. The repertoire was sequenced with immunoSEQ multiplex PCR; TCRdb's copy has only in-frame clones and lacks some. The sample lists more than 150,000 clones, nearly 80% occurring once. Sequencing was done on a sample of PBMCs. The receptors stem from a man aged 45-65 years in good health and CMV-seropositive.

With regard to this clone: Other DNA sequences in this sample translate to the same CDR3. In nucleotides, the CDR3 is TGTGCCAGCAGCTCGACAGGGCGCTATGGCTACACCTTC. It translates to CASSSTGRYGYTF. The V and J genes are TRBV11-2 and TRBJ1-2; 7 nucleotides match TRBD1. This CDR3 region has 13 residues. Germline-derived CDR1 and CDR2 are SGHAT and FQNNGV. V lost 4 bases and J lost 4; bases outside the gene matches: 3.

DNA for the CDR3: TGTGCCTGGAGTAATGTTAAGAGCCCGCAGTATTTT. Translated: CAWSNVKSPQYF. The genes are TRBV30 and TRBJ2-3; D unresolved. The germline V and J ends were trimmed by 2 bases and 10 bases, with 13 bases remaining between them. There are 12 residues in the CDR3. Germline lookup yields CDR1 GTSNPN and CDR2 SVGIG (reference sequence).

The rearrangement joins TRBV11-2 to TRBJ2-1; 12 nucleotides align to TRBD1. This CDR3 is built from 13 residues. V lost 3 bases and J lost 14; bases outside the gene matches: 5. The V gene's germline CDR1 is SGHAT and CDR2 FQNNGV. In nucleotides, the CDR3 is TGTGCCAGCAGCTTTGGGACAGGGGGCTCGAAGTTCTTC. Its translation is CASSFGTGGSKFF.

As regards this clone: Its ends do not fully match the called genes, so a read error is possible. V usage is TRBV19 and J usage is TRBJ2-2; weak D call: TRBD2 (6 bases). The germline gives CDR1 LNHDA, CDR2 SQIVND (reference sequence). This CDR3 spans 15 amino acids. The CDR3: CASTGSGLTPGSLGF. CDR3 nucleotides: TGTGCCAGTACGGGTAGCGGACTTACCCCCGGGAGTTTAGGTTTT.

J is TRBJ1-6 and V is TRBV7-2, with D tentatively TRBD1 (6 bases). Germline CDR1 SGHTA, CDR2 FQGNSA. This CDR3 comprises 14 residues. The V end lost 3 bases, the J end lost 7 bases, and 10 bases lay between the germline ends. In DNA form, the CDR3 reads TGTGCCAGCAGCTTTGGACAGCGAAATTCACCCCTCCACTTT. Translation: CASSFGQRNSPLHF.

This clone was seen more than once but under ten times. The chain combines TRBV6-5 with TRBJ1-1, with D hard to call. CDR3 size: 13 residues. The germline V and J ends were trimmed by 7 bases and 5 bases, with 14 bases remaining between them. Germline assignment: CDR1 MNHEY and CDR2 SVGAGI. In DNA form, the CDR3 reads TGTGCCAGCACGGGCGGGCTCAGGACTGAAGCTTTCTTT. This codes for CASTGGLRTEAFF.

This clone was detected a few times. This rearrangement joins TRBV9 to TRBJ1-2, with a weak D call TRBD1 (6 bases). V lost 0 bases and J lost 12, with 12 bases in between. CDR3 length: 12 amino acids. CDR1 and CDR2 (germline): SGDLS, YYNGEE. The CDR3 bases are TGTGCCAGCAGCGTAGATTTCGCAGGGGACACCTTC. Translation gives CASSVDFAGDTF. Full variable domain (remainder filled in from reference TRBV9 and TRBJ1-2): DSGVTQTPKHLITATGQRVTLRCSPRSGDLSVYWYQQSLDQGLQFLIQYYNGEERAKGNILERFSAQQFPDLHSELNLSSLELGDSALYFCASSVDFAGDTFGSGTRLTVV.

A single count supports this clone. The chain uses TRBV4-2 and TRBJ2-2; D is perhaps TRBD1 (6 bases). V shed 0 bases and J shed 4 bases, with 12 bases lying between them. The germline V gene has CDR1 LGHNA and CDR2 YNFKEQ. The CDR3 is made up of 16 amino acids. The DNA for the CDR3 is TGTGCCAGCAGCCAAGAAGCCAGGGGACGCACCGGGGAGCTGTTTTTT. It specifies CASSQEARGRTGELFF.

This clone has only one observation. The J gene is TRBJ2-5, the V gene TRBV7-2; 9 positions match TRBD2. This CDR3 is built from 17 residues. Unmatched junction bases numbered 11, after V lost 5 bases and J lost 1 base. CDR1 and CDR2 from the germline V gene are SGHTA and FQGNSA. Here the CDR3 DNA reads TGTGCCAGCAGCGCCTCGTTCACTAGCGGGCTCCAAGAGACCCAGTACTTC. Its protein product is CASSASFTSGLQETQYF.

The chain recombines TRBV7-2 with TRBJ1-5; weak D call: TRBD1 (6 bases). The CDR3 is 16 amino acids. V was trimmed by 2 bases and J by 0 bases, leaving 11 bases between them. Germline V gene data show CDR1 as SGHTA and CDR2 as FQGNSA. CDR3 protein: CASSLQGTTSNQPQHF. In DNA, the CDR3 is TGTGCCAGCAGCTTACAGGGGACCACTAGCAATCAGCCCCAGCATTTT. The full variable domain, completed using reference TRBV7-2 and TRBJ1-5, is GAGVSQSPSNKVTEKGKDVELRCDPISGHTALYWYRQSLGQGLEFLIYFQGNSAPDKSGLPSDRFSAERTGGSVSTLTIQRTQQEDSAVYLCASSLQGTTSNQPQHFGDGTRLSIL.